This entry concerns a single T cell receptor (beta chain). The record originates from a study of blood T cell repertoires in COVID-19. Study information: Samples representing acute and convalescent COVID-19 were sourced from the United States, Italy and Spain. PBMCs, B-cell-depleted T cells, or T cells provided the cDNA or gDNA that made up the material.

The Seattle site enrolled patients during active infection and followed them longitudinally. Germline CDR1 reads GTSNPN; CDR2 reads SVGIG (reference sequence). This CDR3 spans 15 amino acids. Trimming took off 3 bases at V and 0 bases at J, with 14 bases between the two ends. Authors' processing steps: Amplification of reference gene primers provided the estimated nucleated cell counts. Libraries were prepared by immunoSEQ multiplex PCR; TCRdb keeps only in-frame clonotypes and omits some of them. Clone size and V and J calls were adopted from that table, with D and trimming inferred from the DNA. The sample holds around 300,000 clones, about 89% seen once.

This chain connects TRBV30 to TRBJ1-1; TRBD1 is a possible D gene (5 bases). This TCR was recovered from a woman between 25 and 40 years old with COVID-19, enrolled during active disease. Source material: peripheral blood. The CDR3 here is CAWSLAGTMNTEAFF. The CDR3 DNA follows: TGTGCCTGGAGCCTAGCGGGGACTATGAACACTGAAGCTTTCTTT.